The rows below give T cell receptor beta chains drawn from one sample of a study of T cell repertoires in cytomegalovirus infection. TCRdb fed the reads into MiXCR, producing one record per CDR3 protein. Among around 630,000 distinct CDR3 sequences, 20% to 25% were seen once, and the ten largest hold roughly 8%. Material for sequencing was CD8+ T cells from PBMCs. These receptors all stem from a human donor in good health (CMV status not recorded). Some clones in this sample may be carry-over from other donors' samples. CDR3s include the opening cysteine and the closing phenylalanine or tryptophan. Each record gives: D gene, J gene, clone size, V gene, CDR3 protein, CDR3 DNA. D genes are given only for firm matches. Rows give clone size only sometimes, using once, few, many, or a class for an expanded clone.

.,TRBJ1-1,.,TRBV7-9,CASSLNSQGNTEAFF,TGTGCCAGCAGCTTAAATTCACAGGGCAACACTGAAGCTTTCTTT
.,TRBJ1-2,few,TRBV20-1,CSARDGGYSNYGYTF,TGCAGTGCTAGAGATGGAGGGTATTCGAACTATGGCTACACCTTC
.,TRBJ1-2,few,TRBV7-9,CASNLPSEGNPQAGYGYTF,TGTGCCAGCAACCTCCCGTCAGAGGGTAACCCTCAGGCGGGGTATGGCTACACCTTC
.,TRBJ2-7,many,TRBV7-9,CASSPTAGIYGYEQYF,TGTGCCAGCAGCCCCACGGCAGGGATATACGGATACGAGCAGTACTTC
TRBD2,TRBJ2-1,few,TRBV6-1,CASSFGGASPIEQFF,TGTGCCAGCAGTTTCGGGGGGGCCTCCCCTATTGAGCAGTTCTTC
.,TRBJ2-5,many,TRBV7-2,CASSLGFYGGPSQETQYF,TGTGCCAGCAGCTTAGGCTTTTACGGGGGGCCATCTCAAGAGACCCAGTACTTC
.,TRBJ2-3,few,TRBV10-3,CAISESDTQYF,TGTGCCATCAGTGAATCAGATACGCAGTATTTT
.,TRBJ1-1,.,TRBV19,CASSGTYAEAFF,TGTGCCAGTTCTGGGACTTACGCTGAAGCTTTCTTT
.,TRBJ1-1,.,TRBV2,CANIPPRGGVTEAFF,TGTGCCAACATTCCACCCCGTGGGGGAGTCACTGAAGCTTTCTTT
TRBD2,TRBJ2-5,.,TRBV7-2,CASSFGLAEETQYF,TGTGCCAGCAGCTTTGGACTAGCGGAAGAGACCCAGTACTTC
.,TRBJ2-5,few,TRBV12-3/TRBV12-4,CASSFLVEGVGQETQYF,TGTGCCAGCAGTTTTCTCGTCGAAGGGGTCGGCCAAGAGACCCAGTACTTC
.,TRBJ2-6,many,TRBV7-8,CASSLDGASGANVLTF,TGTGCCAGCAGCTTAGACGGCGCCTCTGGGGCCAACGTCCTGACTTTC
.,TRBJ1-5,many,TRBV19,CASSSPSRQPQHF,TGTGCCAGTAGTTCACCTTCTAGGCAGCCCCAGCATTTT
.,TRBJ2-1,few,TRBV7-8,CASSLTGFYNEQFF,TGTGCCAGCAGCTTAACAGGGTTCTACAATGAGCAGTTCTTC
.,TRBJ2-2,.,TRBV29-1,CSVEDQGELFF,TGCAGCGTTGAAGATCAAGGGGAGCTGTTTTTT
TRBD2,TRBJ2-3,many,TRBV7-2,CASSRSGGHTDTQYF,TGTGCCAGCAGCCGAAGCGGGGGCCACACAGATACGCAGTATTTT
.,TRBJ1-5,few,TRBV28,CASINWGVNQPQHF,TGTGCCAGCATTAATTGGGGGGTAAATCAGCCCCAGCATTTT
.,TRBJ1-1,.,TRBV12-3/TRBV12-4,CASSFGPTEAFF,TGTGCCAGCAGTTTCGGCCCCACCGAAGCTTTCTTT
TRBD2,TRBJ2-5,.,TRBV9,CASSETSGGPAQYF,TGTGCCAGCAGCGAGACTAGCGGGGGGCCGGCCCAGTACTTC
.,TRBJ2-5,many,TRBV7-2,CASRYRDLKQETQYF,TGTGCCAGCAGGTATCGCGACTTGAAACAAGAGACCCAGTACTTC
.,TRBJ1-4,.,TRBV9,CASSVGGDSQKLFF,TGTGCCAGCAGCGTAGGAGGGGATTCACAAAAACTGTTTTTT
TRBD1,TRBJ1-2,.,TRBV29-1,CSVEGGAVTLWGQEYYGYTF,TGCAGCGTTGAAGGGGGAGCTGTAACATTGTGGGGACAGGAATATTATGGCTACACCTTC
TRBD1,TRBJ2-1,.,TRBV20-1,CSAAPGQGVNEQFF,TGCAGTGCCGCCCCGGGACAGGGAGTGAATGAGCAGTTCTTC
.,TRBJ1-2,many,TRBV7-4,CASSTPTANYGYTF,TGTGCCAGCAGTACTCCGACCGCTAACTATGGCTACACCTTC
.,TRBJ2-1,many,TRBV7-6,CASSPLFLDLDNEQFF,TGTGCCAGCAGCCCCCTTTTCCTCGACCTAGACAATGAGCAGTTCTTC
.,TRBJ2-3,.,TRBV5-1,CASSPDRFTDTQYF,TGTGCCAGCAGTCCCGACAGGTTCACAGATACGCAGTATTTT
.,TRBJ1-5,.,TRBV6-2/TRBV6-3,CASSYSYQPQHF,TGTGCCAGCAGTTACTCATATCAGCCCCAGCATTTT
TRBD1,TRBJ2-1,.,TRBV24-1,CVTRGDRGRDEQFF,TGTGTCACCCGAGGGGACAGGGGGCGGGATGAGCAGTTCTTC
TRBD1,TRBJ1-6,few,TRBV27,CASSPRQGLAPLHF,TGTGCCAGCAGTCCGCGACAGGGCCTCGCTCCTCTCCACTTT
.,TRBJ1-2,.,TRBV12-3/TRBV12-4,CASSLAPRGSDYTF,TGTGCCAGCAGTTTAGCGCCCAGGGGCAGTGACTACACCTTC
.,TRBJ2-7,few,TRBV25-1,CASRGDEQYF,TGTGCCAGCAGGGGCGACGAGCAGTACTTC
.,TRBJ2-1,.,TRBV14,CASSQDPRGPLGEQFF,TGTGCCAGCAGCCAAGATCCCCGGGGGCCCCTGGGTGAGCAGTTCTTC
.,TRBJ2-5,.,TRBV28,CASSSVDREEGETQYF,TGTGCCAGCAGTTCAGTAGACAGGGAGGAAGGAGAGACCCAGTACTTC
.,TRBJ1-5,few,TRBV2,CASSEMEGVRSNQPQHF,TGTGCCAGCAGTGAAATGGAGGGAGTAAGAAGCAATCAGCCCCAGCATTTT
TRBD2,TRBJ2-1,many,TRBV12-3/TRBV12-4,CASSFLSGGASEQFF,TGTGCCAGCAGTTTTCTTAGCGGGGGGGCCAGCGAGCAGTTCTTC
TRBD1,TRBJ2-7,many,TRBV6-2/TRBV6-3,CASLSPGQGGEQYF,TGTGCCAGCTTGTCCCCGGGACAGGGGGGCGAGCAGTACTTC
.,TRBJ2-6,few,TRBV7-9,CASSLAEFVDSSGANVLTF,TGTGCCAGCAGCTTAGCGGAATTTGTGGACAGCTCTGGGGCCAACGTCCTGACTTTC
TRBD1,TRBJ1-5,many,TRBV7-2,CASSLPTGESNQPQHF,TGTGCCAGCAGCCTACCGACAGGGGAAAGCAATCAGCCCCAGCATTTT
.,TRBJ2-1,many,TRBV28,CASSPVATYNEQFF,TGTGCCAGCAGCCCAGTCGCGACCTACAATGAGCAGTTCTTC
.,TRBJ2-5,many,TRBV5-5,CASSLAPGLGQETQYF,TGTGCCAGCAGCTTGGCCCCGGGACTGGGGCAAGAGACCCAGTACTTC
.,TRBJ1-1,few,TRBV28,CASRPQGETEAFF,TGTGCCAGCAGACCACAGGGTGAGACTGAAGCTTTCTTT
.,TRBJ1-5,few,TRBV19,CASTGRVGDQPQHF,TGTGCCAGTACCGGGCGCGTTGGGGATCAGCCCCAGCATTTT
.,TRBJ2-7,.,TRBV10-3,CAISADSLSYEQYF,TGTGCCATCAGTGCGGACAGTCTTTCCTACGAGCAGTACTTC
TRBD2,TRBJ2-1,.,TRBV20-1,CSAGGAGGLYEQFF,TGCAGTGCTGGAGGGGCGGGGGGCCTCTATGAGCAGTTCTTC
.,TRBJ2-2,many,TRBV28,CASSSRPTRDLDTGELFF,TGTGCCAGCAGTTCCAGACCTACCAGGGACTTAGATACCGGGGAGCTGTTTTTT